This entry lists 12 T cell receptor beta chains sequenced from one sample in a study of vaccination effects on CD4 cells after COVID-19. Antigen-specific CD4+ T cell clonotypes were called by their expansion after viral peptide-pool culture in ViraFEST. Following culture for ten to eleven days, CD4+ T cells were isolated. Nucleocapsid antibody tests were negative, and the vaccine recipients had no prior SARS-CoV-2 infection. The antigens these receptors bind are not known. Assay: immunoSEQ multiplex PCR; the TCRdb copy retains only in-frame clones and omits some. Seen here are about 24,000 clones, 70% to 80% observed once, and the top ten hold under 15%. Sequenced here: CD4+ T cells from PBMCs cultured with HCoV-OC43 spike peptides, sampled before COVID-19 vaccination. The subset was: HCoV-OC43 spike overlapping peptide pool stimulation. The receptor source for this set is a human donor who received a COVID-19 vaccine.

This chain uses TRBV21-1 with TRBJ1-1; the D call TRBD1 from the table was never checked on the DNA. TRBV21-1 is described as a pseudogene. The CDR3 totals 17 residues. The CDR3 DNA sequence: TGTGCCAGCAGCAAGAAGGGGACAGGGGAGGCGAACACTGAAGCTTTCTTT. Protein product: CASSKKGTGEANTEAFF.

This clone appeared once. This chain joins TRBV4-2 and TRBJ1-6, with unresolved D. Trimming took 0 bases from V and 8 from J, leaving 14 bases between them. The CDR3 runs 16 residues. CDR1 is LGHNA and CDR2 is YNFKEQ in the germline V gene. CDR3 bases: TGTGCCAGCAGCCAAGATTCACTTTTAGGGTATTCACCCCTCCACTTT. Translation: CASSQDSLLGYSPLHF.

This clone was seen only a few times. The chain is built from TRBV15 and TRBJ2-1; no clear D gene. Trimming took 0 bases from V and 3 from J, leaving 21 bases between them. CDR3 size: 19 residues. In germline, CDR1 is LNHNV, CDR2 YYDKDF (reference sequence). The CDR3 here is CATSRDITLGYPGYNEQFF. The CDR3 nucleotides read TGTGCCACCAGCAGAGATATCACGCTTGGATACCCGGGCTACAATGAGCAGTTCTTC.

The chain combines TRBV6-7 with TRBJ1-3; no reliable D call. TRBV6-7 is treated as an ORF (open reading frame) with a function not yet certain. Trimming shortened V by 1 base and J by 0 bases, and 10 bases separated the two germline ends. CDR3 length equals 16 residues. The CDR3 here is CASSYFLASSGNTIYF. CDR3 coding DNA: TGTGCCAGCAGTTACTTTCTCGCGAGCTCTGGAAACACCATATATTTT.

Written as DNA, the CDR3 is TGTGCCAGCAGCTTAGAGCGAGGCGGAAGTCAGTGGGTGACCGGGGAGCTGTTTTTT. This codes for CASSLERGGSQWVTGELFF. The J gene is TRBJ2-2, the V gene TRBV11-3; D uncertain. The V gene's germline CDR1 is SGHNT and CDR2 YENEEA. The CDR3 is made up of 19 amino acids. V was shortened by 0 bases and J by 5 bases, with 22 bases between the two germline ends.

The rearrangement uses TRBV29-1 and TRBJ2-7; no reliable D call. Trimming left V 0 bases short and J 1 base short, with 10 bases between. The CDR3 contains 14 residues. Germline CDR1 and CDR2: SQVTM and ANQGSEA. The CDR3 sequence is CSVEDAGYSYEQYF. In DNA, the CDR3 is TGCAGCGTTGAAGATGCAGGATATTCCTACGAGCAGTACTTC.

V gene TRBV11-2 combines with J gene TRBJ2-3; 11 bases fit TRBD2. The CDR3 is 15 amino acids. Trimming cost V 3 bases and J 4 bases; bases outside gene matches: 3. In germline, CDR1 is SGHAT, CDR2 FQNNGV. The DNA for the CDR3 is TGTGCCAGCAGCTTCCAGGGACTAGCGGCAGATACGCAGTATTTT. Encoded protein: CASSFQGLAADTQYF.

This chain uses TRBV9 with TRBJ2-1; a possible D gene is TRBD1 (6 bases). Looked up from germline, CDR1 is SGDLS and CDR2 is YYNGEE. V was clipped by 3 bases and J by 3 bases, with 16 bases between them. This CDR3 region has 16 residues. The CDR3 sequence: CASSGGWQGNYNEQFF. The DNA for the CDR3 is TGTGCCAGCAGCGGGGGATGGCAGGGGAACTACAATGAGCAGTTCTTC.

The chain combines TRBV19 with TRBJ2-2; D is possibly TRBD1 (5 bases). V lost 7 bases to trimming and J lost 1 base, with 7 bases between them. Per germline, CDR1 LNHDA and CDR2 SQIVND (reference sequence). The CDR3 sequence is 13 residues long. The CDR3, as DNA: TGTGCCAGTATTGACAGGAACACCGGGGAGCTGTTTTTT. This codes for CASIDRNTGELFF.

This clone has just one count. The CDR3, as DNA: TGCGCCAGCAGCATACGGACAGGGGATTTGAATGAGCAGTTCTTC. This sequence encodes CASSIRTGDLNEQFF. V is TRBV5-1 and J is TRBJ2-1; 9 bases are shared with TRBD1. The CDR3 has 15 amino acids. Germline V CDR1 and CDR2: SGHRS, YFSETQ. With V trimmed by 4 bases and J by 7 bases, 9 bases remained unmatched.

The chain recombines TRBV6-1 with TRBJ1-2, with a tentative D call TRBD1 (5 bases). Deletions cut 2 bases from V and 5 bases from J, with 12 bases between. Germline V gene sequence: CDR1 MNHNS, CDR2 SASEGT. The length of the CDR3 is 14 residues. The CDR3 protein is CASSETGTAYGYTF. DNA of the CDR3: TGTGCCAGCAGTGAAACCGGGACGGCGTATGGCTACACCTTC.

The chain links TRBV19 to TRBJ2-1; 9 bases align to TRBD1. Germline CDR1 LNHDA, CDR2 SQIVND (reference sequence). There are 15 residues in the CDR3. J lost 7 bases, V lost 6 bases, and 10 bases had no gene match. The CDR3 region has the DNA TGTGCCAGTAGGACTCCGGGACAGGGTTCTAATGAGCAGTTCTTC. Translated: CASRTPGQGSNEQFF. Full variable domain (outside the CDR3, taken from reference TRBV19 and TRBJ2-1): DGGITQSPKYLFRKEGQNVTLSCEQNLNHDAMYWYRQDPGQGLRLIYYSQIVNDFQKGDIAEGYSVSREKKESFPLTVTSAQKNPTAFYLCASRTPGQGSNEQFFGPGTRLTVL.